These 16 T cell receptor beta chains came from one sample sequenced in a study of T cells in localized non-small cell lung cancer. This table comes from immunoSEQ multiplex PCR, and its TCRdb copy is limited to in-frame clones, with some not included. The profile shows about 52,000 clones, more than 80% of them singletons. Material: peripheral blood, obtained before any cancer treatment. These receptors were taken from a male donor older than 55 with stage III squamous cell lung carcinoma.

This clone was seen only a few times. This chain uses TRBV27 with TRBJ2-7; the match to TRBD2 covers 7 bases. Germline values: CDR1 MNHEY, CDR2 SMNVEV (reference sequence). This CDR3 comprises 16 residues. V shed 0 bases, J shed 3 bases, and the junction held 8 bases outside the gene matches. This CDR3 is CASSLSVGGWDYEQYF. The DNA of the CDR3 is TGTGCCAGCAGTTTATCAGTGGGGGGGTGGGACTACGAGCAGTACTTC.

This clone has more than one count but fewer than ten. V and J are TRBV23-1 and TRBJ1-2, with no clear D. TRBV23-1 is an open reading frame, and its role is uncertain. Trimming removed 2 bases at V and 6 bases at J, with 13 bases between. The CDR3 sequence is 14 residues long. DNA for the CDR3: TGCGCCAGCAGTCAAATCGGGATTTTGGATGGCTACACCTTC. Translation: CASSQIGILDGYTF.

The gene calls are TRBV5-4 and TRBJ2-3, with 8 bases lining up with TRBD1. The CDR3 runs 14 residues. CDR1 SGHNT and CDR2 YYREEE come from the germline V gene (reference sequence). V dropped 4 bases and J dropped 8; count of bases not matched to a gene: 9. Here the CDR3 reads CASSIGQGEATQYF. The CDR3 DNA follows: TGTGCCAGCAGCATCGGACAGGGCGAAGCTACGCAGTATTTT.

The V call is TRBV7-3, the J call TRBJ2-5, with TRBD2 identical over 7 bases. V lost 6 bases, J lost 3 bases, and 13 bases stayed unmatched. CDR1 and CDR2 from the germline V gene are SGHTA and FQGTGA. The CDR3 consists of 16 residues. As DNA, the CDR3 is TGTGCCAGCAGTTGGAGACTAGCAGCTAGCGAAGAGACCCAGTACTTC. It specifies CASSWRLAASEETQYF.

The V and J genes are TRBV7-2 and TRBJ2-5; D assignment may be TRBD1 or TRBD2 (6 bases each). V lost 4 bases and J 5 bases, leaving 17 bases between the germline ends. Looked up from germline, CDR1 is SGHTA and CDR2 is FQGNSA. This CDR3 region has 15 residues. CDR3 nucleotides: TGTGCCAGCAGCTCCCAAGTGAGGAGGGGGGAGACCCAGTACTTC. Protein sequence: CASSSQVRRGETQYF.

The rearrangement links TRBV6-6 to TRBJ1-5, with D hard to call. Germline V gene lookup returns CDR1 MNHNY and CDR2 SVGAGI (reference sequence). This CDR3 has 12 residues. V lost 0 bases, J lost 5 bases, and 2 bases lay in between. The CDR3 here is CASSYSDQPQHF. Here the CDR3 DNA reads TGTGCCAGCAGTTACTCCGATCAGCCCCAGCATTTT.

The chain has TRBV7-3 and TRBJ2-2; D gene ambiguous. V lost 5 bases and J 7 bases, leaving 8 bases between the germline ends. From germline, CDR1 is SGHTA and CDR2 FQGTGA. The CDR3 runs to 12 residues. The CDR3 is CASSANLGELFF. The CDR3 region has the DNA TGTGCCAGCAGCGCAAACCTCGGGGAGCTGTTTTTT.

This chain links TRBV29-1 with TRBJ1-2; no clear D gene. V lost 2 bases and J 4 bases, leaving 11 bases between the germline ends. CDR1 and CDR2 (germline): SQVTM, ANQGSEA. The CDR3 extends over 13 amino acids. The CDR3 spells CSVEKETGYGYTF. Written as DNA, the CDR3 is TGCAGCGTTGAAAAGGAAACTGGCTATGGCTACACCTTC.

The chain carries TRBV28 and TRBJ1-2, with D possibly matching TRBD1 (5 bases). Germline assignment: CDR1 MDHEN and CDR2 SYDVKM. This CDR3 contains 16 residues. Trimming removed 2 bases from V and 4 bases from J, with 17 bases in between. CDR3 DNA: TGTGCCAGCAGTTTACAGGGCGGATCCCTCCCCTATGGCTACACCTTC. It yields the protein CASSLQGGSLPYGYTF.

The chain uses TRBV6-6 and TRBJ1-3; D is unresolved. V was shortened by 8 bases and J by 0 bases, with 17 bases between the two germline ends. Germline V gene sequence: CDR1 MNHNY, CDR2 SVGAGI (reference sequence). The CDR3 runs to 16 residues. The CDR3 spells CASALTNTASGNTIYF. As DNA, the CDR3 is TGTGCCAGCGCATTGACTAACACGGCCTCTGGAAACACCATATATTTT.

This chain links TRBV15 with TRBJ2-5, with D possibly TRBD1 on 6 matching bases. The CDR3 extends over 13 amino acids. V gave up 3 bases and J gave up 5 bases, with 10 bases separating them. Looked up from germline, CDR1 is LNHNV and CDR2 is YYDKDF (reference sequence). The chain's CDR3 is CATSSHRVETQYF. CDR3 sequence (DNA): TGTGCCACCAGCAGCCACAGGGTTGAGACCCAGTACTTC.

CDR3 bases: TGTGCCAGCAGCTTATCCCAATCGACAATGCAAGAGACCCAGTACTTC. This translates into CASSLSQSTMQETQYF. The chain has TRBV7-9 and TRBJ2-5; D not certain. Trimming shortened V by 2 bases and J by 2 bases, and 15 bases separated the two germline ends. This CDR3 is 16 amino acids long. Per the germline V gene, CDR1 is SEHNR and CDR2 is FQNEAQ (reference sequence).

Only a few counts were recorded for this clone. V and J are TRBV4-2 and TRBJ1-1; D possibly corresponds to TRBD1 (5 bases). The V gene's germline CDR1 is LGHNA and CDR2 YNFKEQ. The CDR3 contains 16 residues. Deletions cut 1 base from V and 1 base from J, with 13 bases between. CDR3 sequence: CASSQVGRGENTEAFF. The CDR3 coding sequence is TGTGCCAGCAGCCAAGTAGGTCGGGGCGAGAACACTGAAGCTTTCTTT.

The rearrangement joins TRBV7-9 to TRBJ2-7, with 9 bases identical to TRBD2. Germline CDR1 and CDR2: SEHNR and FQNEAQ (reference sequence). V lost 1 base and J lost 3; bases outside the gene matches: 4. The CDR3 spans 15 residues. The CDR3, as DNA: TGTGCCAGCAGCTTAGGTGCTAGCGGGGTCTACGAGCAGTACTTC. Translation: CASSLGASGVYEQYF.

The chain combines TRBV27 with TRBJ2-3; 12 nucleotides match TRBD2. This CDR3 region has 17 residues. The V gene's germline CDR1 is MNHEY and CDR2 SMNVEV (reference sequence). V lost 6 bases to trimming and J lost 6 bases; unmatched junction nucleotides: 13. As DNA, the CDR3 is TGTGCCAGCAGCTTTATTACTAGCGGGGGGATCGAGGATACGCAGTATTTT. It yields the protein CASSFITSGGIEDTQYF.

This clone turned up a few times. The V gene is TRBV7-2, the J gene TRBJ2-3; tentatively, D is TRBD1 (5 bases). Germline CDR1 is SGHTA and CDR2 is FQGNSA. V lost 1 base, J lost 1 base, and 12 bases lay in between. There are 16 residues in the CDR3. CDR3 nucleotides: TGTGCCAGCAGCTTAGGTACAGGACCACGCACAGATACGCAGTATTTT. It yields the protein CASSLGTGPRTDTQYF. Combining the CDR3 with reference TRBV7-2 and TRBJ2-3 gives the whole variable domain GAGVSQSPSNKVTEKGKDVELRCDPISGHTALYWYRQSLGQGLEFLIYFQGNSAPDKSGLPSDRFSAERTGGSVSTLTIQRTQQEDSAVYLCASSLGTGPRTDTQYFGPGTRLTVL.